Only a few counts were recorded for the clone carrying this T cell receptor beta chain. This specimen belongs to a study of blood T cell repertoires in COVID-19. The overall study: From T cells, B-cell-depleted T cells, or PBMCs came the material, which was cDNA or gDNA.

In the original workflow: It was from reference gene primer amplification that nucleated cell counts were estimated. Clones were sequenced by immunoSEQ multiplex PCR, and TCRdb holds only the in-frame ones, with some missing. V and J calls and clone size come straight from that table; D and trimming were deduced from the DNA. The data hold about 76,000 clones, with approximately 80% observed a single time. The CDR3 extends over 15 amino acids. The germline CDR1 and CDR2 sequences are SEHNR and FQNEAQ (reference sequence). V lost 0 bases, J lost 5 bases, and 11 bases lay in between. The genes are TRBV7-9 and TRBJ2-1; tentatively, D is TRBD2 (5 bases). The sequence derives from a woman aged 60-75 years with acute or convalescent COVID-19. Sequencing was carried out using peripheral blood. CDR3 sequence: CASSLARVRNNEQFF. The CDR3 DNA follows: TGTGCCAGCAGCTTAGCGCGGGTACGGAACAATGAGCAGTTCTTC.